The 5 T cell receptor beta chains below all came from one sample that was sequenced in a study of metastatic and nonmetastatic thyroid tumors (dated by TCRdb to 2019 to 2021). None of the patients had been given any treatment before thyroid surgery. The protocol used for the library was PCR. TCRdb records Illumina HiSeq 4000 as the sequencer. TCRdb cleaned the public reads at Q25 with fastp, built clones with MiXCR and kept in-frame beta chains. Within this sample are about 59,000 clones, with 16% of them counted one time only. Less than 9.5% of the sample rests with the top ten. The sample consisted of blood. These receptors originate from a male donor with papillary thyroid cancer or a benign thyroid nodule (not recorded which). Some clones in this sample may be carry-over from other donors' samples.

This clone was counted ten times or more. The chain carries TRBV12-3 or TRBV12-4 and TRBJ2-5; D may be TRBD2 (6 bases). This CDR3 contains 14 residues. V was trimmed by 6 bases and J by 4 bases, leaving 15 bases between them. The CDR3 region has the DNA TGTGCCAGCAGCTTCCCCCAAGCGGGAGAGACCCAGTACTTC. Translating gives CASSFPQAGETQYF.

This clone came up many times. The rearrangement links TRBV28 to TRBJ1-2; possible D gene TRBD1, 6 bases. The germline CDR1 and CDR2 sequences are MDHEN and SYDVKM. V was trimmed by 6 bases and J by 1 base, leaving 6 bases between them. The CDR3 runs to 12 residues. The CDR3 coding sequence is TGTGCCAGCAGGGACAGTAACTATGGCTACACCTTC. Its protein product is CASRDSNYGYTF.

In this sample, this clone is medium-sized (0.01 to 0.1%). The chain links TRBV12-3 or TRBV12-4 to TRBJ2-7; 9 bases map to TRBD1. V shed 6 bases, J shed 6 bases, and the junction held 9 bases outside the gene matches. CDR3 length: 14 amino acids. The CDR3 here is CASSGQGTPFEQYF. The CDR3 coding sequence is TGTGCCAGCAGCGGACAGGGGACCCCCTTCGAGCAGTACTTC.

Many counts were recorded for this clone. A read error may explain this, as a much larger clone is one base away. Other DNA variants within this sample encode the same CDR3. V gene TRBV28 combines with J gene TRBJ1-4, with D perhaps TRBD1 (6 bases). Germline CDR1 reads MDHEN; CDR2 reads SYDVKM. The CDR3 loop spans 15 amino acids. The CDR3, as DNA: TGTGCCAGCAGTTGGAGGGGGACGACTAATGAAAAGCTGTTTTTT. Amino acids: CASSWRGTTNEKLFF.

The table lists this clone with many counts. This chain links TRBV4-2 with TRBJ1-1; the match to TRBD1 covers 7 bases. V lost 0 bases, J lost 0 bases, and 7 bases stayed unmatched. Germline V lookup: CDR1 LGHNA, CDR2 YNFKEQ. The CDR3 has 17 amino acids. Here the CDR3 reads CASSQDGQGGLNTEAFF. The CDR3 DNA sequence: TGTGCCAGCAGCCAAGATGGGCAGGGGGGACTGAACACTGAAGCTTTCTTT.